Detailed here is one T cell receptor (beta chain). Its cognate antigen is unknown. The sample belongs to a study of shared clonotypes between healthy human individuals. Each of the donors was a healthy adult who was HIV-negative and had not had a recent acute infection or vaccination. Into CD45RA+ naive and CD45RA-negative memory subsets, the CD4+ cells were split. Study-level points and caveats: Shared clonotypes: roughly 4.5% naive CD4, about 4% naive CD8, around 2.2% memory CD4, about 0.4% memory CD8.

The protocol was immunoSEQ multiplex PCR, while the TCRdb copy is restricted to in-frame clones and leaves out a portion. The sample contains 2 million to 3 million clones, over 85% of which appear only once. Trimming at V came to 6 bases and at J to 4 bases, leaving 6 bases not matched to a gene. This CDR3 comprises 15 residues. Germline V lookup: CDR1 KGHSH, CDR2 LQKENI. The chain links TRBV18 to TRBJ2-1; 10 nucleotides match TRBD2. The receptor's source is a man aged 18 to 30 in good health. Some clones in this sample may be carry-over from other donors' samples. Material for sequencing was naive CD4+ T cells from PBMCs. This sample's subset: CD45RA+ positively selected. The DNA for the CDR3 is TGTGCCAGCTCCCATGGGACTAGCGATTACAATGAGCAGTTCTTC. This codes for CASSHGTSDYNEQFF.